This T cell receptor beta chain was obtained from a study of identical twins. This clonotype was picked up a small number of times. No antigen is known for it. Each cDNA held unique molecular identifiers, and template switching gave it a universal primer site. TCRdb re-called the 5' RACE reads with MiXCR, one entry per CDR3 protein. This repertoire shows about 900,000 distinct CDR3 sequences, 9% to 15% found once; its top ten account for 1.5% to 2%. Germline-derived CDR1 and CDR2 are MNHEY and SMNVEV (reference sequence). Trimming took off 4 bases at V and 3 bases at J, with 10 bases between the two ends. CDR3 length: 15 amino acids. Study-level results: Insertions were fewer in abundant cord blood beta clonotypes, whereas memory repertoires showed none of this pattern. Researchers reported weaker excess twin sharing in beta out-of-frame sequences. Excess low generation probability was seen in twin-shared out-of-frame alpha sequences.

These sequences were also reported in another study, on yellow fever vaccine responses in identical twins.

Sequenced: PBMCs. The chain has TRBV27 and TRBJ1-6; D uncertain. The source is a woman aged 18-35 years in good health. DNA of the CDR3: TGTGCCAGCAGTTGGTCAGTAAACTATAATTCACCCCTCCACTTT. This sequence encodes CASSWSVNYNSPLHF.